Below are 5 T cell receptor beta chains sequenced from a single sample in a study of shared clonotypes between healthy human individuals. TCRdb's copy holds only in-frame clones and misses some; the assay was immunoSEQ multiplex PCR. The sample has about 2.4 million clones, roughly nine tenths seen once. The source material was naive CD4+ T cells sorted from blood. Sample subset: CD45RA+ positively selected. The receptors come from a man younger than 35 in good health.

The gene calls are TRBV18 and TRBJ2-2; 9 nucleotides align to TRBD1. The CDR3 is 19 amino acids. CDR1 is KGHSH and CDR2 is LQKENI in the germline V gene. The ends lost 6 bases at V and 4 bases at J; junction bases unmatched: 18. CDR3 residues: CASSPTSRGQGIPTGELFF. CDR3 bases: TGTGCCAGCTCGCCAACGTCTCGGGGACAGGGAATACCCACCGGGGAGCTGTTTTTT. Supplemented by reference TRBV18 and TRBJ2-2, the full variable domain reads NAGVMQNPRHLVRRRGQEARLRCSPMKGHSHVYWYRQLPEEGLKFMVYLQKENIIDESGMPKERFSAEFPKEGPSILRIQQVVRGDSAAYFCASSPTSRGQGIPTGELFFGEGSRLTVL.

The chain employs TRBV5-3 and TRBJ1-1; TRBD1 agrees at 7 bases. TRBV5-3 falls under the ORF class, with uncertain function. Trimming at V came to 4 bases and at J to 1 base, leaving 13 bases not matched to a gene. There are 17 residues in the CDR3. The CDR3 DNA sequence: TGTGCCAGAAGCGTGCCGGACAGGATGGATACGAACACTGAAGCTTTCTTT. Its translation is CARSVPDRMDTNTEAFF.

The chain couples TRBV18 to TRBJ1-3; D gene unclear. Germline values: CDR1 KGHSH, CDR2 LQKENI. Trimming removed 2 bases at V and 2 bases at J, with 13 bases between. The CDR3 consists of 16 residues. The CDR3 spells CASSPSDARTGNTIYF. CDR3 in DNA: TGTGCCAGCTCACCATCGGACGCCAGAACTGGAAACACCATATATTTT.

The chain combines TRBV19 with TRBJ2-3; D is possibly TRBD1 (6 bases). Germline V gene lookup returns CDR1 LNHDA and CDR2 SQIVND (reference sequence). The CDR3 runs 16 residues. The V end was cut by 4 bases, the J end by 4 bases, with 18 bases between. Here the CDR3 DNA reads TGTGCCAGTAGTACCTGGGACATTCTGGGGGCAGATACGCAGTATTTT. Translated: CASSTWDILGADTQYF.

As regards this clone: Other DNA sequences in the same sample also yield this CDR3. The genes are TRBV6-5 and TRBJ1-1; D unclear. Trimming took off 2 bases at V and 1 base at J, with 8 bases between the two ends. This CDR3 comprises 14 residues. The germline CDR1 and CDR2 sequences are MNHEY and SVGAGI. The CDR3 DNA reads as TGTGCCAGCAGTTACGGCGGGCAGAACACTGAAGCTTTCTTT. This gives the protein CASSYGGQNTEAFF.